Reported below is one T cell receptor beta chain. Using immunoSEQ multiplex PCR, the repertoire was profiled, and TCRdb retains in-frame clones only, with some absent. The table records about 250,000 clones, 85% to 90% of them present only once. This entry belongs to a study of blood T cell repertoires in COVID-19. Study summary: Spain, Italy and the United States supplied samples that represented acute and convalescent COVID-19.

V was cut by 11 bases and J by 3 bases, with 8 bases left in between. The CDR3 spans 10 residues. From germline, CDR1 is MNHEY and CDR2 SVGAGI. The material sequenced was peripheral blood. J is TRBJ2-7 and V is TRBV6-5, with unresolved D. The source is a woman aged 55 to 70 with COVID-19, enrolled during active disease. The CDR3 nucleotides read TGTGCCTGCGAGGACTACGAGCAGTACTTC. Its translation is CACEDYEQYF.